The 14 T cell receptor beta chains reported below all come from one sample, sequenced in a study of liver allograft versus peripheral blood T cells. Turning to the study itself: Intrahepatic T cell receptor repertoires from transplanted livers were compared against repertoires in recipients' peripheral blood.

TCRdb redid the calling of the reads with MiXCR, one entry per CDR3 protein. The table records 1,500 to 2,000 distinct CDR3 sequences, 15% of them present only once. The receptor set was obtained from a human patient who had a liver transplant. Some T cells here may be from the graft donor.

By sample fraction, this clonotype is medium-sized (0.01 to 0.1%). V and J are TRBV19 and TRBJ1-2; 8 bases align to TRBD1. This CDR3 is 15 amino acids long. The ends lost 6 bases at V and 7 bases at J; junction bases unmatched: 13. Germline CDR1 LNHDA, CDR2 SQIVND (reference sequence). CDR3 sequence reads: CASSDDRGYSRGYTF. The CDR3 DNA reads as TGTGCCAGTAGCGACGACAGGGGCTATTCTCGTGGCTACACCTTC.

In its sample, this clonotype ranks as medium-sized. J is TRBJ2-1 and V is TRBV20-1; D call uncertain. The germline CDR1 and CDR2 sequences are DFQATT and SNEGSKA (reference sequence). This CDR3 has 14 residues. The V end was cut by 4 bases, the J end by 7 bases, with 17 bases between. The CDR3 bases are TGCAGTGCTACTGGCCCCCCAAGGGCTAATGAGCAGTTCTTC. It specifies CSATGPPRANEQFF.

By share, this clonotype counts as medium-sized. The CDR3 loop reads CASSFNEGSGYTF. The CDR3 nucleotides are TGTGCCAGCAGTTTCAACGAGGGAAGCGGCTACACCTTC. The rearrangement uses TRBV12-3 or TRBV12-4 and TRBJ1-2, with D unresolved. V lost 3 bases and J 8 bases, leaving 13 bases between the germline ends. This CDR3 has 13 residues.

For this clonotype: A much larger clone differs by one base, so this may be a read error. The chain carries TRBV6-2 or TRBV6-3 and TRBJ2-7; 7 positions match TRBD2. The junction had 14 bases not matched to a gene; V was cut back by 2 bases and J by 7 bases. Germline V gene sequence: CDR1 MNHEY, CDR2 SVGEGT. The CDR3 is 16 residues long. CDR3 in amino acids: CASSYRGDVGLNEQYF. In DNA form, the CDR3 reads TGTGCCAGCAGTTACCGGGGGGATGTGGGGCTCAATGAGCAGTACTTC.

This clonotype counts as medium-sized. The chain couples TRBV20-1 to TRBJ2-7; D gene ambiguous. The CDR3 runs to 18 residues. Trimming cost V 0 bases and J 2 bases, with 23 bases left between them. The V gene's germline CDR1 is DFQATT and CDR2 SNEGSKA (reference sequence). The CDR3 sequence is CSARDLRRKTVGTYEQYF. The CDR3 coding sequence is TGCAGTGCTAGAGATTTGAGGAGAAAAACGGTAGGGACCTACGAGCAGTACTTC.

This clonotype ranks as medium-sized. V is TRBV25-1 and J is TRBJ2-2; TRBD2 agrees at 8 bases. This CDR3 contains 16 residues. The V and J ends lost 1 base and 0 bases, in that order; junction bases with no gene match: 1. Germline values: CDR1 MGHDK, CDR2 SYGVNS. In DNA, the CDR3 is TGTGCCAGCAGTGAATGGGGACTAGCGAACACCGGGGAGCTGTTTTTT. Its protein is CASSEWGLANTGELFF. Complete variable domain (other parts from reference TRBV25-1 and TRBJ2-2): EADIYQTPRYLVIGTGKKITLECSQTMGHDKMYWYQQDPGMELHLIHYSYGVNSTEKGDLSSESTVSRIRTEHFPLTLESARPSHTSQYLCASSEWGLANTGELFFGEGSRLTVL.

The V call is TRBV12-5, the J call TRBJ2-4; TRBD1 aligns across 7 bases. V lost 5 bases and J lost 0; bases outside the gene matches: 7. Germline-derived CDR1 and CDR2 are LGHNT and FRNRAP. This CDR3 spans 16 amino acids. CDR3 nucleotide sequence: TGTGCTAGTGGTATCCTACAGGGGAAAGCCAAAAACATTCAGTACTTC. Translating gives CASGILQGKAKNIQYF.

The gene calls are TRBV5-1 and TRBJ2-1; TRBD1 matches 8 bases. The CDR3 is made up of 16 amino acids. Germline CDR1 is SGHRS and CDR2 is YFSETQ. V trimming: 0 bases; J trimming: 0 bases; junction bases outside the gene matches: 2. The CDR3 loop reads CASSLGQGYSYNEQFF. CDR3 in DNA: TGCGCCAGCAGCTTGGGACAGGGGTACTCCTACAATGAGCAGTTCTTC.

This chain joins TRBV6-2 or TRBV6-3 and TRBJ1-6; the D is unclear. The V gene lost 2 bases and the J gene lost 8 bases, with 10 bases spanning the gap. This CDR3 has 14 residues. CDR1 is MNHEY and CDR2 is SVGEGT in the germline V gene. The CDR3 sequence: CASSYRATDSPLHF. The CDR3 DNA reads TGTGCCAGCAGTTACCGGGCGACGGATTCACCCCTCCACTTT.

The CDR3 sequence is CASRTGPYNEQFF. The CDR3 DNA sequence: TGTGCCAGCAGGACGGGGCCGTACAATGAGCAGTTCTTC. The rearrangement joins TRBV7-9 to TRBJ2-1; D possibly uses TRBD1 or TRBD2 (5 bases each). The CDR3 runs 13 residues. V gave up 6 bases and J gave up 4 bases, with 10 bases separating them. Germline CDR1 SEHNR, CDR2 FQNEAQ (reference sequence). The full variable domain, its missing parts supplied by reference TRBV7-9 and TRBJ2-1, is DTGVSQNPRHKITKRGQNVTFRCDPISEHNRLYWYRQTLGQGPEFLTYFQNEAQLEKSRLLSDRFSAERPKGSFSTLEIQRTEQGDSAMYLCASRTGPYNEQFFGPGTRLTVL.

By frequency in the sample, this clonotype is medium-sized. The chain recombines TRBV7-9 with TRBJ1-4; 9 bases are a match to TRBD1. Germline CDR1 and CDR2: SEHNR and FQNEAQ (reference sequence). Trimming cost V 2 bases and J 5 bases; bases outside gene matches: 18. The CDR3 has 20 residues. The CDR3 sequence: CASSLKGQGIWWDQNEKLFF. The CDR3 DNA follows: TGTGCCAGCAGCTTAAAGGGACAGGGAATTTGGTGGGACCAGAATGAAAAACTGTTTTTT.

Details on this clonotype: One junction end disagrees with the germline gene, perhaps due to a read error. The CDR3 DNA sequence: TGTGCCAGCGAAAACGGGCGGGACACCGGGGAGCAGTTTTTT. Residues: CASENGRDTGEQFF. The V call is TRBV28, the J call TRBJ2-2; the D gene could be TRBD1 or TRBD2 (6 bases each). The CDR3 is 14 amino acids. CDR1 is MDHEN and CDR2 is SYDVKM in the germline V gene.

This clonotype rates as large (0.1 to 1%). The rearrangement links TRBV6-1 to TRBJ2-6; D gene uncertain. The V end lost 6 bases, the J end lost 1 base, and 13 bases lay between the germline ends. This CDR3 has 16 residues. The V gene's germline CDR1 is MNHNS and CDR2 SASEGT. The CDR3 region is CASRGRSRSGANVLTF. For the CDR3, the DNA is TGTGCCAGCAGGGGTAGGTCGAGGTCTGGGGCCAACGTCCTGACTTTC.

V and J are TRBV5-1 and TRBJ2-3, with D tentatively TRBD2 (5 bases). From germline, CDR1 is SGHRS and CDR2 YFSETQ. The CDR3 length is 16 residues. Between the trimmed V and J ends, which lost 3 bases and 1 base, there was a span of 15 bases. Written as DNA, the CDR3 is TGCGCCAGCAGCTCCCAACAAAGCGGAGGCACAGATACGCAGTATTTT. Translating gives CASSSQQSGGTDTQYF.